Below, 29 T cell receptor beta chains from the same sample are listed, as sequenced in a study of cytomegalovirus exposure and HLA in healthy donors. This PCR relied on a set of 60 Vbeta primers and 13 Jbeta primers. Generated by immunoSEQ multiplex PCR, the TCRdb table keeps only in-frame clones and is missing some. Of approximately 79,000 clones in the sample, around 77% were seen once. Sequencing input: PBMCs. All receptors derive from a woman aged 40 to 55 in good health and CMV-seropositive.

This chain connects TRBV2 to TRBJ2-3; 9 nucleotides align to TRBD1. The CDR3 is 14 residues long. The germline CDR1 and CDR2 sequences are SNHLY and FYNNEI. The V segment lost 6 bases and the J segment 4 bases; nucleotides outside the gene matches: 5. The CDR3, as DNA: TGTGCCAGCAGAGAACAGGGGGCATCAGATACGCAGTATTTT. This translates into CASREQGASDTQYF.

This clone was counted a single time. The CDR3 reads CASSGQDSYGYTF. The CDR3, as DNA: TGCGCCAGCAGCGGACAGGACAGCTATGGCTACACCTTC. The genes are TRBV4-1 and TRBJ1-2, with 7 bases identical to TRBD1. Trimming at V came to 5 bases and at J to 4 bases, leaving 4 bases not matched to a gene. The CDR3 totals 13 residues. Germline V gives CDR1 MGHRA, CDR2 YSYEKL.

The chain joins TRBV4-1 to TRBJ1-6; D is ambiguous. The CDR3 runs to 13 residues. Per germline, CDR1 MGHRA and CDR2 YSYEKL. With 1 base removed from V and 10 bases from J, the gap between germline ends came to 8 bases. CDR3 nucleotide sequence: TGCGCCAGCAGCCAAGTGACATGGTCACCCCTCCACTTT. This codes for CASSQVTWSPLHF.

The rearrangement uses TRBV6-6 and TRBJ1-1, with D unclear. Germline V gives CDR1 MNHNY, CDR2 SVGAGI (reference sequence). This CDR3 has 14 amino acids. V lost 2 bases to trimming and J lost 2 bases, with 9 bases between them. Here the CDR3 DNA reads TGTGCCAGCAGTTACGGACGGGAAAACACTGAAGCTTTCTTT. This sequence encodes CASSYGRENTEAFF.

This chain connects TRBV27 to TRBJ2-6; 8 bases align to TRBD1. Germline V gene data show CDR1 as MNHEY and CDR2 as SMNVEV (reference sequence). V was pared by 2 bases and J by 0 bases, with 6 bases of the junction left unmatched. The CDR3 runs 18 residues. The CDR3 DNA is TGTGCCAGCAGTTTAGCCGGGACAGGCTTCTCTGGGGCCAACGTCCTGACTTTC. Amino acid sequence: CASSLAGTGFSGANVLTF.

V gene TRBV2 combines with J gene TRBJ2-7, with D unresolved. The germline gives CDR1 SNHLY, CDR2 FYNNEI. The CDR3 is 13 residues long. Trimming shortened V by 8 bases and J by 6 bases, and 17 bases separated the two germline ends. This CDR3 is CASAGDKFREQYF. Here the CDR3 DNA reads TGTGCCAGCGCTGGCGACAAGTTTCGCGAGCAGTACTTC. Together with reference TRBV2 and TRBJ2-7, the CDR3 gives the full variable domain: EPEVTQTPSHQVTQMGQEVILRCVPISNHLYFYWYRQILGQKVEFLVSFYNNEISEKSEIFDDQFSVERPDGSNFTLKIRSTKLEDSAMYFCASAGDKFREQYFGPGTRLTVT.

The chain is built from TRBV2 and TRBJ1-1, with unresolved D. Germline-derived CDR1 and CDR2 are SNHLY and FYNNEI. The CDR3 is made up of 13 amino acids. V dropped 5 bases and J dropped 0 bases, with 7 bases sitting between them. CDR3 bases: TGTGCCAGCAGTCGGGGATTGAACACTGAAGCTTTCTTT. This gives the protein CASSRGLNTEAFF.

The chain has TRBV9 and TRBJ2-3; 10 nucleotides agree with TRBD2. Germline CDR1 is SGDLS and CDR2 is YYNGEE. The CDR3 is 16 amino acids. The V gene end was trimmed by 0 bases and the J gene end by 2 bases; junction bases not matched to a gene: 3. The CDR3 nucleotides are TGTGCCAGCAGCGTAGTCAGCGGGGGGGTCACAGATACGCAGTATTTT. It encodes CASSVVSGGVTDTQYF.

The J gene is TRBJ1-2, the V gene TRBV5-5; D perhaps matches TRBD1 (6 bases). Trimming stripped 0 bases from V and 2 bases from J, with 11 bases between. This CDR3 comprises 15 residues. Per germline, CDR1 SGHKS and CDR2 YYEKEE (reference sequence). This CDR3 reads CASSLDRVQNYGYTF. The CDR3 DNA follows: TGTGCCAGCAGCTTGGACAGGGTACAGAACTATGGCTACACCTTC. Combining the CDR3 with reference TRBV5-5 and TRBJ1-2 gives the whole variable domain DAGVTQSPTHLIKTRGQQVTLRCSPISGHKSVSWYQQVLGQGPQFIFQYYEKEERGRGNFPDRFSARQFPNYSSELNVNALLLGDSALYLCASSLDRVQNYGYTFGSGTRLTVV.

This clone was counted once. The gene calls are TRBV7-9 and TRBJ2-7; 7 positions match TRBD2. V was clipped by 5 bases and J by 2 bases; unmatched bases: 9. Germline V gene data show CDR1 as SEHNR and CDR2 as FQNEAQ (reference sequence). CDR3 size: 15 residues. DNA of the CDR3: TGTGCCAGCAGCGGACCTAGCGGAAGCCCCTACGAGCAGTACTTC. This codes for CASSGPSGSPYEQYF.

The chain recombines TRBV6-5 with TRBJ1-1; 9 positions match TRBD1. After removal of 6 bases from V and 7 bases from J, the junction contained 12 bases not matched to a gene. Germline V gene sequence: CDR1 MNHEY, CDR2 SVGAGI. This CDR3 has 15 residues. CDR3: CASSPRQGGINEAFF. The CDR3 DNA follows: TGTGCCAGCAGCCCTCGACAGGGGGGAATAAATGAAGCTTTCTTT.

For this clone: Germline and junction disagree at one end, which may indicate a read error. Other DNA variants within this sample encode the same CDR3. The CDR3 loop is CASKNRQPSGNTIYF. The DNA of the CDR3 is TGCGCCAGCAAGAACAGACAACCCTCTGGAAACACCATATATTTT. The gene calls are TRBV6-5 and TRBJ1-3; D uncertain. There are 15 residues in the CDR3. Germline V lookup: CDR1 MNHEY, CDR2 SVGAGI.

The CDR3: CAWKLSRQVFTEAFF. DNA of the CDR3: TGTGCCTGGAAATTGTCGAGACAGGTTTTCACTGAAGCTTTCTTT. The V gene is TRBV30, the J gene TRBJ1-1, with a tentative D call TRBD1 (6 bases). The V and J ends lost 4 bases and 4 bases respectively, with 19 bases between them. From germline, CDR1 is GTSNPN and CDR2 SVGIG (reference sequence). There are 15 residues in the CDR3.

This clone was counted a few times. The rearrangement uses TRBV29-1 and TRBJ2-1, with a tentative D call TRBD2 (6 bases). Germline V CDR1 and CDR2: SQVTM, ANQGSEA. The V gene lost 3 bases and the J gene lost 3 bases, with 18 bases spanning the gap. CDR3 length: 16 amino acids. The CDR3 DNA is TGCAGCGTTGATCACCTATGGGTGGAGGGCTACAATGAGCAGTTCTTC. It translates to CSVDHLWVEGYNEQFF.

This chain uses TRBV30 with TRBJ2-7, with D unresolved. The better agreement between TRBJ2-1 and the DNA end casts doubt on the J call. Germline CDR1 and CDR2: GTSNPN and SVGIG (reference sequence). This CDR3 has 13 amino acids. The chain's CDR3 is CAWSGLVRNEQFF. Here the CDR3 DNA reads TGTGCCTGGAGTGGTCTGGTGAGGAATGAGCAGTTCTTC.

The chain couples TRBV27 to TRBJ2-7, with a tentative D call TRBD1 (5 bases). The ends were cut back, 6 bases at V and 7 bases at J, with 10 bases in the middle. CDR1 MNHEY and CDR2 SMNVEV come from the germline V gene (reference sequence). This CDR3 has 11 amino acids. The DNA for the CDR3 is TGTGCCAGCAGGCTAAGGGGAGAGCAGTACTTC. This sequence encodes CASRLRGEQYF.

The CDR3 is CASKLAQGQRAFF. In DNA, the CDR3 is TGTGCCAGCAAATTGGCCCAGGGACAGCGAGCTTTCTTT. This chain links TRBV28 with TRBJ1-1; 7 bases match TRBD1. Germline assignment: CDR1 MDHEN and CDR2 SYDVKM. Trimming cost V 7 bases and J 10 bases; bases outside gene matches: 12. CDR3 length: 13 residues. Complete variable domain (other parts from reference TRBV28 and TRBJ1-1): DVKVTQSSRYLVKRTGEKVFLECVQDMDHENMFWYRQDPGLGLRLIYFSYDVKMKEKGDIPEGYSVSREKKERFSLILESASTNQTSMYLCASKLAQGQRAFFGQGTRLTVV.

The gene calls are TRBV29-1 and TRBJ2-2, with TRBD2 matching over 7 bases. Trimming removed 6 bases from V and 5 bases from J; junction bases left unmatched: 15. Looked up from germline, CDR1 is SQVTM and CDR2 is ANQGSEA. The CDR3 is 16 residues long. This CDR3 is CSVVPRGREGTGELFF. The CDR3 DNA reads TGCAGCGTGGTCCCGAGGGGCAGGGAGGGGACCGGGGAGCTGTTTTTT.

The chain carries TRBV4-2 and TRBJ2-5; 10 positions agree with TRBD2. The V gene end was trimmed by 1 base and the J gene end by 1 base; junction bases not matched to a gene: 12. Germline CDR1 reads LGHNA; CDR2 reads YNFKEQ. CDR3 length: 19 residues. The CDR3 nucleotides read TGTGCCAGCAGCCAAGTAGGGGGGGCTAGCGGGGGACCCCAAGAGACCCAGTACTTC. Protein product: CASSQVGGASGGPQETQYF.

This clone was seen at least ten times. This chain links TRBV2 with TRBJ2-1; TRBD2 matches at 14 bases. CDR1 and CDR2 from the germline V gene are SNHLY and FYNNEI. V shed 5 bases, J shed 4 bases, and the junction held 7 bases outside the gene matches. The CDR3 has 17 residues. The CDR3 is CASSRGLAGAVYNEQFF. CDR3 coding DNA: TGTGCCAGCAGTAGGGGACTAGCGGGGGCCGTATACAATGAGCAGTTCTTC.

The V gene is TRBV18, the J gene TRBJ1-1, with D tentatively TRBD1 (6 bases). Germline values: CDR1 KGHSH, CDR2 LQKENI. The CDR3 contains 16 residues. Trimming stripped 3 bases from V and 4 bases from J, with 18 bases between. DNA of the CDR3: TGTGCCAGCTCACCGCTTGATAAAATAGGGGGCACTGAAGCTTTCTTT. Protein product: CASSPLDKIGGTEAFF. Complete variable domain (other parts from reference TRBV18 and TRBJ1-1): NAGVMQNPRHLVRRRGQEARLRCSPMKGHSHVYWYRQLPEEGLKFMVYLQKENIIDESGMPKERFSAEFPKEGPSILRIQQVVRGDSAAYFCASSPLDKIGGTEAFFGQGTRLTVV.

This clone came up a few times. The V and J genes are TRBV28 and TRBJ1-2, with D uncertain. Between the trimmed V and J ends, which lost 2 bases and 1 base, there was a span of 14 bases. Germline CDR1 is MDHEN and CDR2 is SYDVKM. The CDR3 is 16 residues long. The CDR3 spells CASSLGRGVGNYGYTF. CDR3 DNA sequence: TGTGCCAGCAGTTTAGGCCGAGGAGTAGGTAACTATGGCTACACCTTC.

The gene calls are TRBV14 and TRBJ1-2; 12 bases are shared with TRBD1. The V segment lost 8 bases and the J segment 3 bases; nucleotides outside the gene matches: 4. Germline values: CDR1 SGHDN, CDR2 FVKESK. This CDR3 comprises 14 residues. The CDR3 DNA reads as TGTGCCAGCGCCGGGACAGGGGGCGACTATGGCTACACCTTC. It is translated as CASAGTGGDYGYTF.

The chain links TRBV5-4 to TRBJ2-2; 7 bases align to TRBD2. V gave up 6 bases and J gave up 7 bases; unmatched junction bases: 9. There are 14 residues in the CDR3. Germline CDR1 SGHNT, CDR2 YYREEE (reference sequence). The CDR3 nucleotides read TGTGCCAGCACCTTTAGCGGGCCTCGCGGGGAGCTGTTTTTT. As protein: CASTFSGPRGELFF.

The V and J genes are TRBV29-1 and TRBJ1-5, with 7 bases aligning to TRBD1. Trimming took 5 bases from V and 3 from J; bases not matched to a gene: 4. Germline loops: CDR1 SQVTM, CDR2 ANQGSEA. This CDR3 contains 13 residues. The chain's CDR3 is CSVNTGVNQPQHF. The CDR3 DNA reads TGCAGCGTTAATACAGGGGTCAATCAGCCCCAGCATTTT. The full variable domain, its missing parts supplied by reference TRBV29-1 and TRBJ1-5, is SAVISQKPSRDICQRGTSLTIQCQVDSQVTMMFWYRQQPGQSLTLIATANQGSEATYESGFVIDKFPISRPNLTFSTLTVSNMSPEDSSIYLCSVNTGVNQPQHFGDGTRLSIL.

The V and J genes are TRBV27 and TRBJ2-3, with TRBD2 matching 11 bases. V was clipped by 5 bases and J by 9 bases; unmatched bases: 16. The CDR3 has 17 amino acids. Germline V CDR1 and CDR2: MNHEY, SMNVEV (reference sequence). The CDR3 is CASSRMSGTSGPGTQYF. Written as DNA, the CDR3 is TGTGCCAGCAGTCGGATGTCCGGGACTAGCGGCCCCGGGACGCAGTATTTT.

This chain connects TRBV13 to TRBJ1-3; D might be TRBD1 (5 bases). Germline CDR1 is PRHDT and CDR2 is FYEKMQ (reference sequence). This CDR3 has 15 residues. V was trimmed by 6 bases and J by 3 bases, leaving 15 bases between them. The CDR3 nucleotides are TGTGCCAGCAGAACCAGGGTTTCGGGTGGAAACACCATATATTTT. This gives the protein CASRTRVSGGNTIYF.

J is TRBJ2-3 and V is TRBV7-2; the D gene is possibly TRBD2 (5 bases). V shed 0 bases and J shed 2 bases, with 6 bases lying between them. The germline V gene has CDR1 SGHTA and CDR2 FQGNSA. The CDR3 covers 14 residues. CDR3 protein: CASSLAGLTDTQYF. In nucleotides, the CDR3 is TGTGCCAGCAGCTTAGCTGGACTCACAGATACGCAGTATTTT.

This clone was picked up a small number of times. The V call is TRBV18, the J call TRBJ2-1; 13 positions match TRBD2. The CDR3 has 16 amino acids. J was trimmed by 5 bases and V by 3 bases; bases with no gene match: 4. Germline V lookup: CDR1 KGHSH, CDR2 LQKENI. The CDR3 loop is CASSPPGLAGNNEQFF. CDR3 bases: TGTGCCAGCTCACCTCCGGGACTAGCGGGGAACAATGAGCAGTTCTTC.